A single sample gave rise to the 8 T cell receptor beta chains below, sequenced in a study of control samples from healthy donors and cancer patients. Produced via immunoSEQ multiplex PCR; TCRdb's table is partial and in-frame only. This repertoire shows about 68,000 clones, 65% to 85% found once; its top ten account for approximately 14%. The source material was blood. These receptors originate from a man between 60 and 75 years old in good health.

J is TRBJ2-1 and V is TRBV11-2, with 11 bases aligning to TRBD2. The CDR3 totals 16 residues. With V trimmed by 5 bases and J by 2 bases, 5 bases remained unmatched. Germline V gene sequence: CDR1 SGHAT, CDR2 FQNNGV. The DNA for the CDR3 is TGTGCCAGCAGCGACACTAGCGGGAGAACCTACAATGAGCAGTTCTTC. This encodes CASSDTSGRTYNEQFF.

The V call is TRBV9, the J call TRBJ1-4, with D possibly TRBD1 on 5 matching bases. The V end was cut by 4 bases, the J end by 0 bases, with 13 bases between. Germline CDR1 SGDLS, CDR2 YYNGEE. This CDR3 region has 16 residues. This CDR3 reads CASSTRGSATNEKLFF. CDR3 bases: TGTGCCAGCAGCACCCGGGGGAGCGCAACTAATGAAAAACTGTTTTTT.

CDR3 sequence reads: CASGRDLGRVQYF. The CDR3 bases are TGTGCCAGTGGCCGGGACTTGGGGCGCGTTCAGTACTTC. The rearrangement uses TRBV19 and TRBJ2-4; a weak D match, TRBD2 (6 bases). V was shortened by 8 bases and J by 11 bases, with 19 bases between the two germline ends. The CDR3 loop spans 13 amino acids. CDR1 and CDR2 from the germline V gene are LNHDA and SQIVND (reference sequence).

J is TRBJ2-1 and V is TRBV9; D remains unclear. Trimming stripped 0 bases from V and 0 bases from J, with 10 bases between. This CDR3 contains 16 residues. Germline CDR1 is SGDLS and CDR2 is YYNGEE. Written as DNA, the CDR3 is TGTGCCAGCAGCGTAGGACTTTCCAGCTCCTACAATGAGCAGTTCTTC. It translates to CASSVGLSSSYNEQFF.

The rearrangement joins TRBV29-1 to TRBJ1-2; 8 positions agree with TRBD1. The ends lost 7 bases at V and 4 bases at J; junction bases unmatched: 5. CDR3 length: 12 residues. Germline V gives CDR1 SQVTM, CDR2 ANQGSEA. The CDR3 DNA reads as TGCAGCGGTGACAGGGGAGGCTATGGCTACACCTTC. Translation: CSGDRGGYGYTF.

This chain links TRBV14 with TRBJ2-2; TRBD1 agrees at 8 bases. Germline loops: CDR1 SGHDN, CDR2 FVKESK. The J segment lost 5 bases and the V segment lost 6 bases, leaving 5 bases of the junction unmatched. The length of the CDR3 is 14 residues. The CDR3: CASSGQGRTGELFF. CDR3 coding DNA: TGTGCCAGCAGTGGACAGGGTAGGACCGGGGAGCTGTTTTTT. Based on the CDR3 plus reference TRBV14 and TRBJ2-2, the full variable domain is EAGVTQFPSHSVIEKGQTVTLRCDPISGHDNLYWYRRVMGKEIKFLLHFVKESKQDESGMPNNRFLAERTGGTYSTLKVQPAELEDSGVYFCASSGQGRTGELFFGEGSRLTVL.

The chain is built from TRBV4-2 and TRBJ2-1; 11 nucleotides align to TRBD2. The germline V gene encodes CDR1 LGHNA and CDR2 YNFKEQ. This CDR3 has 15 residues. Trimming took 4 bases from V and 4 from J; bases not matched to a gene: 3. The CDR3 DNA reads as TGTGCCAGCAGCCCCGGGACTAGCGGATACAATGAGCAGTTCTTC. Translated, it gives CASSPGTSGYNEQFF.

This chain joins TRBV5-4 and TRBJ2-1, with 10 bases fitting TRBD1. The length of the CDR3 is 15 residues. The V and J ends lost 4 bases and 7 bases, in that order; junction bases with no gene match: 8. Germline V CDR1 and CDR2: SGHNT, YYREEE (reference sequence). This chain's CDR3 is CASSVDRGRGNEQFF. CDR3 DNA: TGTGCCAGCAGCGTTGACAGGGGGCGAGGGAATGAGCAGTTCTTC.